Presented here are 9 T cell receptor beta chains from one specimen sequenced in a study of cytomegalovirus exposure and HLA in healthy donors (TCRdb year 2017). Libraries were prepared through the immunoSEQ multiplex PCR assay. For the multiplex PCR, a mixture combining 60 forward primers for TCR Vbeta segments and 13 reverse primers for TCR Jbeta segments was used. The table comes from immuneACCESS by way of TCRdb, which keeps in-frame sequences with V and J called. Part of the clones is missing from these tables; in studies checked, under half for an unresolved V gene and the rest for unknown reasons. This sample lists some 150,000 clones; around 67% were detected once. 3.5% to 5% of the sample is taken by the ten largest. Specimen: PBMCs. These receptors were obtained from a man aged 18 to 35 in good health and CMV-seropositive.

The J gene is TRBJ1-1, the V gene TRBV27; a weak D match, TRBD1 (6 bases). The germline V gene has CDR1 MNHEY and CDR2 SMNVEV (reference sequence). CDR3 length equals 13 residues. The V gene lost 3 bases and the J gene lost 10 bases, with 15 bases spanning the gap. The DNA of the CDR3 is TGTGCCAGCAGTTTTGGGACACCGAGGGTAGCTTTCTTT. It translates to CASSFGTPRVAFF.

This chain uses TRBV18 with TRBJ1-3; 7 nucleotides line up with TRBD1. Germline CDR1 reads KGHSH; CDR2 reads LQKENI. The CDR3 extends over 14 amino acids. J lost 4 bases, V lost 3 bases, and 3 bases had no gene match. Here the CDR3 reads CASSPGQPGNTIYF. The CDR3 DNA is TGTGCCAGCTCACCGGGACAGCCGGGAAACACCATATATTTT.

This clone was seen only a few times. This chain uses TRBV6-6 with TRBJ1-2; D gene uncertain. Germline lookup yields CDR1 MNHNY and CDR2 SVGAGI (reference sequence). V was shortened by 4 bases and J by 8 bases, with 14 bases between the two germline ends. The length of the CDR3 is 13 residues. CDR3 loop: CASSSTPSGGYTF. The CDR3 DNA is TGTGCCAGCAGTTCGACACCGAGTGGGGGCTACACCTTC.

The chain employs TRBV25-1 and TRBJ2-5, with 10 bases lining up with TRBD1. CDR3 length equals 17 residues. Germline lookup yields CDR1 MGHDK and CDR2 SYGVNS. V shed 3 bases, J shed 5 bases, and the junction held 12 bases outside the gene matches. The CDR3 DNA follows: TGTGCCAGCAGTGATCCTTATAGACAGGGGGCAGGGGAGACCCAGTACTTC. Encoded protein: CASSDPYRQGAGETQYF.

The CDR3 DNA follows: TGTGCCATCAGTGAGTCGAAGGGACAGGGGGCTTACGAGCAGTACTTC. Protein sequence: CAISESKGQGAYEQYF. V usage is TRBV10-3 and J usage is TRBJ2-7, with 12 bases identical to TRBD1. There are 16 residues in the CDR3. Germline V gene data show CDR1 as ENHRY and CDR2 as SYGVKD. V gave up 0 bases and J gave up 4 bases; unmatched junction bases: 4.

This clone was counted between two and nine times. This CDR3 is also generated by other DNA sequences in the sample. The chain is built from TRBV28 and TRBJ1-4, with D uncertain. CDR1 is MDHEN and CDR2 is SYDVKM in the germline V gene. V shed 5 bases and J shed 7 bases, with 14 bases lying between them. The CDR3 is 14 residues long. The CDR3 DNA sequence: TGTGCCAGCAGTCCTCCGGGGAGGGTTGAAAAACTGTTTTTT. This translates into CASSPPGRVEKLFF. Looking up the rest from reference TRBV28 and TRBJ1-4 gives the full variable domain: DVKVTQSSRYLVKRTGEKVFLECVQDMDHENMFWYRQDPGLGLRLIYFSYDVKMKEKGDIPEGYSVSREKKERFSLILESASTNQTSMYLCASSPPGRVEKLFFGSGTQLSVL.

This clone was seen a handful of times. The chain uses TRBV5-6 and TRBJ2-3; 7 bases are a match to TRBD1. The CDR3 covers 15 residues. V gave up 0 bases and J gave up 4 bases; unmatched junction bases: 5. CDR1 is SGHDT and CDR2 is YYEEEE in the germline V gene. DNA for the CDR3: TGTGCCAGCAGCTTGGAGGGGACAGCTCCAGATACGCAGTATTTT. As protein: CASSLEGTAPDTQYF. The full variable domain, its missing parts supplied by reference TRBV5-6 and TRBJ2-3, is DAGVTQSPTHLIKTRGQQVTLRCSPKSGHDTVSWYQQALGQGPQFIFQYYEEEERQRGNFPDRFSGHQFPNYSSELNVNALLLGDSALYLCASSLEGTAPDTQYFGPGTRLTVL.

This chain uses TRBV9 with TRBJ2-5; D gene unclear. V was clipped by 0 bases and J by 5 bases, with 14 bases between them. CDR3 length equals 15 residues. Germline-derived CDR1 and CDR2 are SGDLS and YYNGEE. Here the CDR3 reads CASSVALSPQETQYF. CDR3 in DNA: TGTGCCAGCAGCGTAGCCCTTTCCCCTCAGGAGACCCAGTACTTC.

This chain uses TRBV9 with TRBJ2-5; 8 nucleotides line up with TRBD2. The J call may be mistaken, given a closer DNA end match to TRBJ2-7. The germline CDR1 and CDR2 sequences are SGDLS and YYNGEE. The CDR3 runs 17 residues. The CDR3 loop is CASSPTLAGPSSYEQYF. The CDR3 nucleotides are TGTGCCAGCAGCCCCACCCTAGCGGGCCCTAGCTCCTACGAGCAGTACTTC.